Presented here are 26 T cell receptor beta chains from one specimen sequenced in a study of T cells in Graves' hyperthyroidism and ophthalmopathy. TCR beta CDR3 regions were amplified from RNA. TCR CDR3 regions were first amplified by RT-PCR with HTBI primers. Each CDR3 protein gets one entry after TCRdb re-called the multiplex PCR reads with MiXCR. The table shows 600,000 or so distinct CDR3 sequences, with 16% occurring only once. The specimen was blood. The receptors were gathered from a woman in her twenties or thirties with Graves' hyperthyroidism.

This clonotype was detected many times. V and J are TRBV7-8 and TRBJ2-7; maybe TRBD2 (6 bases). Germline CDR1 reads SGHVS; CDR2 reads FQNEAQ. CDR3 length equals 14 residues. V shed 5 bases and J shed 4 bases, with 15 bases lying between them. The CDR3 coding sequence is TGTGCCAGCAGCCCGGGGATTGGGGGGTACGAGCAGTACTTC. The encoded protein is CASSPGIGGYEQYF.

This clonotype was detected only a few times. The V gene is TRBV10-3, the J gene TRBJ2-3, with 8 bases fitting TRBD2. The CDR3 sequence is 13 residues long. The ends lost 8 bases at V and 1 base at J; junction bases unmatched: 2. Germline V gene data show CDR1 as ENHRY and CDR2 as SYGVKD. CDR3 bases: TGTGCCATCGGGCGGGAGGGCACAGATACGCAGTATTTT. This translates into CAIGREGTDTQYF.

This clonotype was seen repeatedly, ten times or more. The chain links TRBV20-1 to TRBJ2-5, with D unclear. CDR3 length: 13 residues. The germline CDR1 and CDR2 sequences are DFQATT and SNEGSKA (reference sequence). The CDR3 nucleotides read TGCAGCCCCTCCTCCGGGTCCCAAGAGACCCAGTACTTC. Protein sequence: CSPSSGSQETQYF.

This clonotype was seen at least ten times. This chain links TRBV15 with TRBJ2-1, with TRBD2 identical over 8 bases. This CDR3 region has 18 residues. In germline, CDR1 is LNHNV, CDR2 YYDKDF (reference sequence). The V gene end was trimmed by 0 bases and the J gene end by 3 bases; junction bases not matched to a gene: 10. The CDR3 loop is CATSRDLYAGTSYNEQFF. The CDR3 DNA reads TGTGCCACCAGCAGAGATTTATACGCCGGGACTAGCTACAATGAGCAGTTCTTC.

This clonotype was seen at least ten times. The rearrangement links TRBV5-1 to TRBJ2-3; 10 positions match TRBD2. CDR3 size: 15 residues. Trimming removed 5 bases from V and 6 bases from J; junction bases left unmatched: 9. Germline lookup yields CDR1 SGHRS and CDR2 YFSETQ. The CDR3 here is CASSRTSGPQDTQYF. The DNA of the CDR3 is TGCGCCAGCAGTCGGACTAGCGGACCGCAGGATACGCAGTATTTT.

This clonotype came up many times. The chain links TRBV12-3 or TRBV12-4 to TRBJ2-7; 7 nucleotides align to TRBD1. V lost 8 bases to trimming and J lost 4 bases; unmatched junction nucleotides: 11. The CDR3 is 14 residues long. DNA of the CDR3: TGTGCCAGCGGATCGGGACAGATACCTTACGAGCAGTACTTC. It is translated as CASGSGQIPYEQYF.

Ten or more counts support this clonotype. This chain connects TRBV28 to TRBJ1-6; D gene ambiguous. CDR3 length: 14 residues. Per germline, CDR1 MDHEN and CDR2 SYDVKM. V shed 5 bases and J shed 7 bases, with 12 bases lying between them. The CDR3 nucleotides are TGTGCCAGCAGTCCCCCCACGTCCAATTCACCCCTCCACTTT. Its translation is CASSPPTSNSPLHF.

This clonotype was recorded at least ten times. This sequence joins TRBV27 and TRBJ2-5, with D tentatively TRBD1 or TRBD2 (5 bases each). The CDR3 sequence is 14 residues long. Trimming cost V 5 bases and J 0 bases, with 10 bases left between them. The germline gives CDR1 MNHEY, CDR2 SMNVEV (reference sequence). This CDR3 is CASSLGAYQETQYF. CDR3 sequence (DNA): TGTGCCAGCAGTCTCGGGGCGTACCAAGAGACCCAGTACTTC.

Ten or more counts support this clonotype. The J gene is TRBJ2-3, the V gene TRBV18, with D tentatively TRBD2 (6 bases). Trimming cost V 3 bases and J 6 bases, with 13 bases left between them. The germline gives CDR1 KGHSH, CDR2 LQKENI. There are 14 residues in the CDR3. This chain's CDR3 is CASSPPGVTDTQYF. The CDR3 DNA reads as TGTGCCAGCTCACCCCCGGGGGTGACGGATACGCAGTATTTT. Full variable domain (missing parts from reference TRBV18 and TRBJ2-3): NAGVMQNPRHLVRRRGQEARLRCSPMKGHSHVYWYRQLPEEGLKFMVYLQKENIIDESGMPKERFSAEFPKEGPSILRIQQVVRGDSAAYFCASSPPGVTDTQYFGPGTRLTVL.

In this sample, this clonotype turned up a few times. The chain carries TRBV30 and TRBJ2-4, with TRBD1 matching 7 bases. V was clipped by 2 bases and J by 0 bases; unmatched bases: 7. Germline loops: CDR1 GTSNPN, CDR2 SVGIG (reference sequence). The CDR3 has 16 amino acids. Here the CDR3 reads CAWSKNRGLAKNIQYF. CDR3 bases: TGTGCCTGGAGTAAGAACAGGGGTTTAGCCAAAAACATTCAGTACTTC.

The chain recombines TRBV27 with TRBJ2-1, with 13 nucleotides matching TRBD2. Germline V CDR1 and CDR2: MNHEY, SMNVEV (reference sequence). The CDR3 covers 17 residues. V was pared by 6 bases and J by 9 bases, with 14 bases of the junction left unmatched. Here the CDR3 reads CASSRSSWTSGSAEQFF. The CDR3 DNA follows: TGTGCCAGCAGCCGGTCGTCGTGGACTAGCGGGAGTGCTGAGCAGTTCTTC.

The rearrangement links TRBV30 to TRBJ2-7; 10 positions match TRBD2. CDR3 length: 15 amino acids. Germline CDR1 GTSNPN, CDR2 SVGIG (reference sequence). J gave up 2 bases and V 3 bases, and 7 bases lay outside the gene matches. The DNA for the CDR3 is TGTGCCTGGAGCACAGGGACTAGCGTGGCCTACGAGCAGTACTTC. It specifies CAWSTGTSVAYEQYF. Filled out from reference TRBV30 and TRBJ2-7, the complete variable domain reads SQTIHQWPATLVQPVGSPLSLECTVEGTSNPNLYWYRQAAGRGLQLLFYSVGIGQISSEVPQNLSASRPQDRQFILSSKKLLLSDSGFYLCAWSTGTSVAYEQYFGPGTRLTVT.

This clonotype was seen at least ten times. The chain is built from TRBV30 and TRBJ2-3; TRBD2 matches 11 bases. Germline V gives CDR1 GTSNPN, CDR2 SVGIG (reference sequence). CDR3 length equals 13 residues. V lost 4 bases, J lost 6 bases, and 3 bases stayed unmatched. CDR3 coding DNA: TGTGCCTGGAATAGCGGGAGGGCCGATACGCAGTATTTT. Translated: CAWNSGRADTQYF.

The genes are TRBV13 and TRBJ1-2; D unclear. The CDR3 is made up of 13 amino acids. The V gene's germline CDR1 is PRHDT and CDR2 FYEKMQ (reference sequence). V lost 3 bases and J 3 bases, leaving 8 bases between the germline ends. CDR3 coding DNA: TGTGCCAGCAGCTTCGGTGGGGACTATGGCTACACCTTC. This gives the protein CASSFGGDYGYTF.

The chain is built from TRBV19 and TRBJ1-5; D is unresolved. With 7 bases removed from V and 0 bases from J, the gap between germline ends came to 7 bases. The CDR3 spans 13 residues. Germline V gene lookup returns CDR1 LNHDA and CDR2 SQIVND (reference sequence). The CDR3 DNA reads TGTGCCAGTACGGAAAGTAGCAATCAGCCCCAGCATTTT. Translated, it gives CASTESSNQPQHF.

The rearrangement joins TRBV5-1 to TRBJ2-1, with TRBD2 identical over 7 bases. Losses at the gene ends were 0 bases for V and 7 bases for J; bases not matched to a gene: 4. Per germline, CDR1 SGHRS and CDR2 YFSETQ. The CDR3 is 14 amino acids. The CDR3 reads CASSLVHGRNEQFF. The CDR3 nucleotides read TGCGCCAGCAGCTTGGTTCACGGGAGGAATGAGCAGTTCTTC.

This clonotype appeared many times. The V call is TRBV12-3 or TRBV12-4, the J call TRBJ2-3; 7 nucleotides match TRBD2. This CDR3 is built from 14 residues. V dropped 8 bases and J dropped 3; count of bases not matched to a gene: 8. CDR3 nucleotides: TGTGCCAGCGAAGGAGGGCGGGAGACAGATACGCAGTATTTT. Translating it yields CASEGGRETDTQYF.

This clonotype has ten or more counts. The V call is TRBV28, the J call TRBJ1-1; 10 nucleotides line up with TRBD1. The CDR3 runs 16 residues. Trimming removed 5 bases from V and 5 bases from J; junction bases left unmatched: 11. In germline, CDR1 is MDHEN, CDR2 SYDVKM. The chain's CDR3 is CASSPTFGDRGTEAFF. DNA for the CDR3: TGTGCCAGCAGTCCAACATTTGGGGACAGGGGAACTGAAGCTTTCTTT.

There are a few counts of this clonotype. One base away lies a much larger clone, so this may be a sequencing read error. The V gene is TRBV28, the J gene TRBJ2-7; the D gene could be TRBD1 or TRBD2 (5 bases each). CDR3 length: 14 amino acids. Germline V gene lookup returns CDR1 MDHEN and CDR2 SYDVKM. Trimming removed 8 bases at V and 2 bases at J, with 16 bases between. In DNA, the CDR3 is TGTGCCAGCGGCCACGGGACGGAACCCTACGAGCAGTACTTC. It encodes CASGHGTEPYEQYF. Full variable domain (outside the CDR3, taken from reference TRBV28 and TRBJ2-7): DVKVTQSSRYLVKRTGEKVFLECVQDMDHENMFWYRQDPGLGLRLIYFSYDVKMKEKGDIPEGYSVSREKKERFSLILESASTNQTSMYLCASGHGTEPYEQYFGPGTRLTVT.

The chain carries TRBV20-1 and TRBJ2-1; TRBD2 matches at 10 bases. This CDR3 region has 14 residues. Germline trimming cut 5 bases from V and 7 bases from J; bases unmatched to any gene: 8. CDR1 and CDR2 (germline): DFQATT, SNEGSKA (reference sequence). CDR3: CSAELTSGWNEQFF. DNA for the CDR3: TGCAGTGCTGAGCTGACTAGCGGGTGGAATGAGCAGTTCTTC.

This clonotype was counted many times. The gene calls are TRBV11-2 and TRBJ2-7; no reliable D call. The CDR3 has 15 amino acids. Germline-derived CDR1 and CDR2 are SGHAT and FQNNGV. V lost 6 bases and J 3 bases, leaving 18 bases between the germline ends. CDR3 in amino acids: CASRTSGSQYYEQYF. The CDR3 region has the DNA TGTGCCAGCAGAACATCCGGGTCCCAGTACTACGAGCAGTACTTC. Full variable domain (rest looked up from reference TRBV11-2 and TRBJ2-7): EAGVAQSPRYKIIEKRQSVAFWCNPISGHATLYWYQQILGQGPKLLIQFQNNGVVDDSQLPKDRFSAERLKGVDSTLKIQPAKLEDSAVYLCASRTSGSQYYEQYFGPGTRLTVT.

The chain joins TRBV28 to TRBJ1-6; a weak D match, TRBD1 (6 bases). The CDR3 runs 14 residues. Germline loops: CDR1 MDHEN, CDR2 SYDVKM. The V end lost 3 bases, the J end lost 9 bases, and 12 bases lay between the germline ends. The CDR3 sequence is CASSLVQGGSPLHF. Here the CDR3 DNA reads TGTGCCAGCAGTTTGGTACAGGGAGGTTCACCCCTCCACTTT.

The J gene is TRBJ2-1, the V gene TRBV10-2, with D possibly matching TRBD1 (5 bases). The germline CDR1 and CDR2 sequences are WSHSY and SAAADI. Trimming shortened V by 8 bases and J by 7 bases, and 12 bases separated the two germline ends. There are 12 residues in the CDR3. In DNA form, the CDR3 reads TGCGCCAGCCTTGCCAGGGTAAATGAGCAGTTCTTC. This gives the protein CASLARVNEQFF.

This clonotype was picked up many times. V usage is TRBV28 and J usage is TRBJ2-3, with 7 bases fitting TRBD2. Germline CDR1 reads MDHEN; CDR2 reads SYDVKM. CDR3 size: 16 residues. The V segment lost 5 bases and the J segment 0 bases; nucleotides outside the gene matches: 8. This chain's CDR3 is CASSQPQRGSTDTQYF. CDR3 DNA sequence: TGTGCCAGCAGTCAACCTCAGCGGGGTAGCACAGATACGCAGTATTTT.

This clonotype was seen a handful of times. This rearrangement joins TRBV5-1 to TRBJ1-4; possibly TRBD1 for D (5 bases). Trimming removed 5 bases from V and 5 bases from J, with 13 bases in between. Germline lookup yields CDR1 SGHRS and CDR2 YFSETQ. This CDR3 comprises 14 residues. The CDR3 region has the DNA TGCGCCAGCAGTGAGGGGTTCGGCAATGAAAAACTGTTTTTT. Translating it yields CASSEGFGNEKLFF. The whole variable domain, remainder taken from reference TRBV5-1 and TRBJ1-4, is KAGVTQTPRYLIKTRGQQVTLSCSPISGHRSVSWYQQTPGQGLQFLFEYFSETQRNKGNFPGRFSGRQFSNSRSEMNVSTLELGDSALYLCASSEGFGNEKLFFGSGTQLSVL.

This clonotype came up many times. The V and J genes are TRBV6-6 and TRBJ2-1; 10 positions match TRBD2. From germline, CDR1 is MNHNY and CDR2 SVGAGI (reference sequence). This CDR3 contains 20 residues. The V gene end was trimmed by 2 bases and the J gene end by 6 bases; junction bases not matched to a gene: 19. The CDR3 region is CASSYRGGLALSSRLNEQFF. CDR3 bases: TGTGCCAGCAGTTACCGGGGGGGACTAGCGTTATCGTCAAGGCTCAATGAGCAGTTCTTC.